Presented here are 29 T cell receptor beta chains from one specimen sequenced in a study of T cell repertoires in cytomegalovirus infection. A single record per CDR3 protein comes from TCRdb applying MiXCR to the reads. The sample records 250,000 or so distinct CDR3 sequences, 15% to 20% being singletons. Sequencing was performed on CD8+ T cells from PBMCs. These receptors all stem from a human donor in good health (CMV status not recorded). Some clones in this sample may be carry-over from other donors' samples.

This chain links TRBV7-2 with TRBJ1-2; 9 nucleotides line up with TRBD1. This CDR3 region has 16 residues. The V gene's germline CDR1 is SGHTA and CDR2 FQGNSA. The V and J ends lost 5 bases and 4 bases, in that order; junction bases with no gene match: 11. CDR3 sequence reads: CASSVRDREYGYGYTF. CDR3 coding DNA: TGTGCCAGCAGCGTCCGGGACAGGGAGTACGGCTATGGCTACACCTTC. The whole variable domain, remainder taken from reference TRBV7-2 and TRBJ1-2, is GAGVSQSPSNKVTEKGKDVELRCDPISGHTALYWYRQSLGQGLEFLIYFQGNSAPDKSGLPSDRFSAERTGGSVSTLTIQRTQQEDSAVYLCASSVRDREYGYGYTFGSGTRLTVV.

The CDR3, as DNA: TGTGCCAGCAGTCCGTCGGGGGGGGGTTGGACTGAAGCTTTCTTT. As protein: CASSPSGGGWTEAFF. The rearrangement joins TRBV27 to TRBJ1-1, with D perhaps matching TRBD1 (5 bases). The V gene lost 5 bases and the J gene lost 5 bases, with 18 bases spanning the gap. Germline loops: CDR1 MNHEY, CDR2 SMNVEV (reference sequence). This CDR3 contains 15 residues.

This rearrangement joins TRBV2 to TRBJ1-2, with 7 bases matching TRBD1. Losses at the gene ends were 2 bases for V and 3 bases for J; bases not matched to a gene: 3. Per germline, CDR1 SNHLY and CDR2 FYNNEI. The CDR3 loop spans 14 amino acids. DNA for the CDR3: TGTGCCAGCAGTGAATGGACAGGAGACTATGGCTACACCTTC. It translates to CASSEWTGDYGYTF. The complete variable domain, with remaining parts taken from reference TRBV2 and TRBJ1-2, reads EPEVTQTPSHQVTQMGQEVILRCVPISNHLYFYWYRQILGQKVEFLVSFYNNEISEKSEIFDDQFSVERPDGSNFTLKIRSTKLEDSAMYFCASSEWTGDYGYTFGSGTRLTVV.

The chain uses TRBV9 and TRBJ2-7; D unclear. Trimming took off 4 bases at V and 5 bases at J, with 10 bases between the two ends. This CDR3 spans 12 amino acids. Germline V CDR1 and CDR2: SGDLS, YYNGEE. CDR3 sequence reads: CASSPEEDEQYF. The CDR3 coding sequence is TGTGCCAGCAGCCCAGAAGAGGACGAGCAGTACTTC.

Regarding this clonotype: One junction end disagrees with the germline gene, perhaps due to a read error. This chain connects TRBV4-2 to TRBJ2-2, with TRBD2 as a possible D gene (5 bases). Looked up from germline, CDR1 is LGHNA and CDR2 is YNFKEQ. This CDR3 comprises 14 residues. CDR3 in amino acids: CASSEDGGGGELFF. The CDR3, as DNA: TGTGCCAGCAGCGAAGATGGAGGCGGCGGGGAGCTGTTTTTT.

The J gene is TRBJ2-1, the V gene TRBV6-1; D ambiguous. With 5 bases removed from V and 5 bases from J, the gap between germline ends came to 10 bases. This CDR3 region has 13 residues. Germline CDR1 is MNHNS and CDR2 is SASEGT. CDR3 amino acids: CASSYGYDNEQFF. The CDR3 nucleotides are TGTGCCAGCAGTTATGGGTACGACAATGAGCAGTTCTTC.

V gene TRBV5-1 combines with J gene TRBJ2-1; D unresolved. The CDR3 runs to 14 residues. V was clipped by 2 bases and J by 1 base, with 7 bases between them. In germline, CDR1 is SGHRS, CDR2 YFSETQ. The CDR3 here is CASSFADSYNEQFF. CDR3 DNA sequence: TGCGCCAGCAGCTTCGCGGATTCCTACAATGAGCAGTTCTTC. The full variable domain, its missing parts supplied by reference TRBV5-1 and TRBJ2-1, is KAGVTQTPRYLIKTRGQQVTLSCSPISGHRSVSWYQQTPGQGLQFLFEYFSETQRNKGNFPGRFSGRQFSNSRSEMNVSTLELGDSALYLCASSFADSYNEQFFGPGTRLTVL.

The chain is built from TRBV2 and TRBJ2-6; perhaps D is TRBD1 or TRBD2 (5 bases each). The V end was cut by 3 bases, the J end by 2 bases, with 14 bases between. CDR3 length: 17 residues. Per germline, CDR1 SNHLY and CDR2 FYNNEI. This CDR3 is CASSDGGAATGANVLTF. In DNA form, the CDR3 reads TGTGCCAGCAGTGATGGGGGAGCCGCGACTGGGGCCAACGTCCTGACTTTC.

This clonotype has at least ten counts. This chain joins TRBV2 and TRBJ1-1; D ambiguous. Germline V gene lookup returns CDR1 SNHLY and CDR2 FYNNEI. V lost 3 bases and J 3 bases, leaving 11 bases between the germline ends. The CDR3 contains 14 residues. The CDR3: CASSDIPQYTEAFF. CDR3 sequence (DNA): TGTGCCAGCAGTGATATCCCTCAATACACTGAAGCTTTCTTT.

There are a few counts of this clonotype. The CDR3 loop is CASTSGETQYF. As DNA, the CDR3 is TGTGCCAGCACCTCAGGAGAGACCCAGTACTTC. This chain connects TRBV7-8 to TRBJ2-5; D is ambiguous. The CDR3 totals 11 residues. Trimming stripped 7 bases from V and 4 bases from J, with 7 bases between. The germline V gene has CDR1 SGHVS and CDR2 FQNEAQ.

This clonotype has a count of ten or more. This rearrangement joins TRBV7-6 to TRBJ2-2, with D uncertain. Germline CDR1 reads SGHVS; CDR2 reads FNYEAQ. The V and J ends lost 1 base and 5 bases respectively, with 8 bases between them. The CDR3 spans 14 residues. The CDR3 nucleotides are TGTGCCAGCAGCTTAGGCAGTCGAACCGGGGAGCTGTTTTTT. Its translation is CASSLGSRTGELFF.

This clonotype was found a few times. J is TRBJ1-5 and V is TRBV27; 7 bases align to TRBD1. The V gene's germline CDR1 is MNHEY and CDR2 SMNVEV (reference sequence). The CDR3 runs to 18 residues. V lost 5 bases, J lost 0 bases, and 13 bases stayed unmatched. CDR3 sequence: CASSLQGGRPYSNQPQHF. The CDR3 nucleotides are TGTGCCAGCAGTCTGCAGGGGGGACGGCCTTATAGCAATCAGCCCCAGCATTTT.

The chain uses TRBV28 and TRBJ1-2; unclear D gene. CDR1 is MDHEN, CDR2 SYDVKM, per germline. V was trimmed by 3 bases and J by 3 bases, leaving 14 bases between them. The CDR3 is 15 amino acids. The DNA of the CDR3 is TGTGCCAGCAGTTTTCCAAGGTTAGAGCACTATGGCTACACCTTC. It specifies CASSFPRLEHYGYTF.

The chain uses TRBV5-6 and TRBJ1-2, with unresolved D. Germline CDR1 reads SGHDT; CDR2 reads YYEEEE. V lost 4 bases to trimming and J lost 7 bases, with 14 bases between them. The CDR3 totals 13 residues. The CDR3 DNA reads TGTGCCAGCAGCGTCGGAACTTCGGGTGGCTACACCTTC. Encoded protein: CASSVGTSGGYTF.

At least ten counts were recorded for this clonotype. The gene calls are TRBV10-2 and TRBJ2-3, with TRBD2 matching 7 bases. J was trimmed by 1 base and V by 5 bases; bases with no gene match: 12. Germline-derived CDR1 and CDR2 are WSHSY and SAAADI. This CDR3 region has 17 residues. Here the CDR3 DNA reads TGCGCCAGCAGTCTCCCAGCGGGGACTCGTGGCACAGATACGCAGTATTTT. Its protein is CASSLPAGTRGTDTQYF.

This chain's CDR3 is CASSLSGGSNQPQHF. The CDR3 DNA sequence: TGTGCCAGCAGTTTATCTGGCGGTAGCAATCAGCCCCAGCATTTT. The gene calls are TRBV27 and TRBJ1-5; D call uncertain. Germline lookup yields CDR1 MNHEY and CDR2 SMNVEV (reference sequence). Trimming shortened V by 0 bases and J by 0 bases, and 6 bases separated the two germline ends. The CDR3 is made up of 15 amino acids.

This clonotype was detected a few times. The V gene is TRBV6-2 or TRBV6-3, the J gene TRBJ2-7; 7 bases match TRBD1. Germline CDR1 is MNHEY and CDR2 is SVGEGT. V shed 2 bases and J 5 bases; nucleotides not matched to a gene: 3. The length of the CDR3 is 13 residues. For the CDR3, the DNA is TGTGCCAGCAGTTACACCACAGGGGACGAGCAGTACTTC. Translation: CASSYTTGDEQYF.

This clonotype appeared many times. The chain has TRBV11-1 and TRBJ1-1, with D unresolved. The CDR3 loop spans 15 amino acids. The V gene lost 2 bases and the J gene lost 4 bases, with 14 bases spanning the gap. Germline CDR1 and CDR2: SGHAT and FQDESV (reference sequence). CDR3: CASSLSSYGGTEAFF. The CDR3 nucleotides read TGTGCCAGCAGCTTATCGAGTTACGGTGGCACTGAAGCTTTCTTT.

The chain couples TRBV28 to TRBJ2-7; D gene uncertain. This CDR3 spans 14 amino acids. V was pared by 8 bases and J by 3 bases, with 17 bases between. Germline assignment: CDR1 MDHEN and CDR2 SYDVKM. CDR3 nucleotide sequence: TGTGCCAGCCTCCGGCTCAGCTCCGGCTACGAGCAGTACTTC. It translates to CASLRLSSGYEQYF. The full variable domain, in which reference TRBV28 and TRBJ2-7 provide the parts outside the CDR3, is DVKVTQSSRYLVKRTGEKVFLECVQDMDHENMFWYRQDPGLGLRLIYFSYDVKMKEKGDIPEGYSVSREKKERFSLILESASTNQTSMYLCASLRLSSGYEQYFGPGTRLTVT.

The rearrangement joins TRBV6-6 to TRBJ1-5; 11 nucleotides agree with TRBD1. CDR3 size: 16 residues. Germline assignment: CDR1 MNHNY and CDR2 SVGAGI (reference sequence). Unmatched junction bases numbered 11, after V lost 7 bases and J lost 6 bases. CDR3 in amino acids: CASNPWTGGYGQPQHF. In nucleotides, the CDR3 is TGTGCCAGCAACCCTTGGACAGGGGGCTACGGTCAGCCCCAGCATTTT.

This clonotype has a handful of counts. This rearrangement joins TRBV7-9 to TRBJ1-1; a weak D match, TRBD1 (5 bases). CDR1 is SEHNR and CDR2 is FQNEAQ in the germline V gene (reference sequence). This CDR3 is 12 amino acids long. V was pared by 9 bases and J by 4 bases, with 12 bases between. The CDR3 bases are TGTGCCAGTAGTCCAGGGTTCACTGAAGCTTTCTTT. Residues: CASSPGFTEAFF.

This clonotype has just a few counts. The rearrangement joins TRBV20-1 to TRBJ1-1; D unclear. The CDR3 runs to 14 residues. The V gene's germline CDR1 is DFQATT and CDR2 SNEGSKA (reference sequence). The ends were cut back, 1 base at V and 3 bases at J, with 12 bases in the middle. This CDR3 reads CSARVPGRDTEAFF. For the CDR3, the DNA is TGCAGTGCTAGAGTACCCGGGCGGGACACTGAAGCTTTCTTT.

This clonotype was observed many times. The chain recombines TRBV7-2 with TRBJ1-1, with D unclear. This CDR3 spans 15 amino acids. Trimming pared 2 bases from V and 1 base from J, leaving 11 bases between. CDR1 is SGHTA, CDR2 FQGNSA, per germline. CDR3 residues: CASSLSLYKNTEAFF. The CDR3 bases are TGTGCCAGCAGCTTATCTCTTTACAAGAACACTGAAGCTTTCTTT.

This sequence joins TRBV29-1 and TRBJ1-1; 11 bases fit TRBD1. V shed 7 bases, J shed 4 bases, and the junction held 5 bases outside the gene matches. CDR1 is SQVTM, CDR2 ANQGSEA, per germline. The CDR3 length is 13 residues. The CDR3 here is CSALGTGGTEAFF. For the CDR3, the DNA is TGCAGCGCTCTAGGGACAGGGGGCACTGAAGCTTTCTTT.

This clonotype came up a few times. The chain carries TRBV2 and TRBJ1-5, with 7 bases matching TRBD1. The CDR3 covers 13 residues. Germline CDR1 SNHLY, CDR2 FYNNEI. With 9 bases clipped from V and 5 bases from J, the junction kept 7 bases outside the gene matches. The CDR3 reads CASGDRVDQPQHF. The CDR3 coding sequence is TGTGCCAGTGGAGACAGGGTGGATCAGCCCCAGCATTTT.

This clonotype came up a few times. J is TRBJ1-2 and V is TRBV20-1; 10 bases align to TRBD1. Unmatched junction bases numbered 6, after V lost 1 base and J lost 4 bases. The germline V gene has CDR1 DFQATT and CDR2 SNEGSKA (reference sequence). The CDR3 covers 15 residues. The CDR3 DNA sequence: TGCAGTGCTAGAGTCCGGGACAGGGGAGCCTATGGCTACACCTTC. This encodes CSARVRDRGAYGYTF.

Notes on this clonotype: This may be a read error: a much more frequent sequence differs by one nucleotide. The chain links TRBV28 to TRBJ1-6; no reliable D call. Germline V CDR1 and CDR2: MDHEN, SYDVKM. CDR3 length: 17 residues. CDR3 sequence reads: CASNPLTLSEYNSPFHF. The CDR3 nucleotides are TGTGCCAGCAACCCTCTAACTTTGTCGGAGTATAATTCACCCTTCCACTTT.

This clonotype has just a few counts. This CDR3 reads CASSAAGGPDTQYF. The CDR3 DNA is TGTGCCAGCAGCGCGGCGGGGGGGCCAGATACGCAGTATTTT. This chain joins TRBV7-2 and TRBJ2-3; 9 bases are shared with TRBD2. CDR3 length equals 14 residues. V was pared by 5 bases and J by 4 bases, with 4 bases of the junction left unmatched. Per germline, CDR1 SGHTA and CDR2 FQGNSA.

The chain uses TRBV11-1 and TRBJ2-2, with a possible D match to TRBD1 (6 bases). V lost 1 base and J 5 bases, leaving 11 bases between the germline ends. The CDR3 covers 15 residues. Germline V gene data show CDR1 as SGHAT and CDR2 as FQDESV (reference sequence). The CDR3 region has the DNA TGTGCCAGCAGCTTAGGCGGACAGCTGACCGGGGAGCTGTTTTTT. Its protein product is CASSLGGQLTGELFF.